A selection of T cell receptor beta chains follows, all from one sample in a study of tumor-infiltrating lymphocytes in localized non-small cell lung cancer. Sequencing used immunoSEQ multiplex PCR; TCRdb keeps in-frame clones, though not all of them. The sample yields more than 10,000 clones, more than 65% seen once. Source material: lung tumor tissue. The receptors were sampled from a human donor with non-small cell lung cancer. The CDR3 runs from the conserved cysteine through the conserved F or W. Fields, in order: CDR3 DNA, CDR3 protein, V gene, J gene, D gene, clone size. The D gene is left open where the match is weak. Not every row has a clone size; where given, it reads once, few, many or a size class.

TGTGCCAGCAGTTTAATCGGCAAAGCTAACTATGGCTACACCTTC,CASSLIGKANYGYTF,TRBV27,TRBJ1-2,-,-
TGTGCCAGTAGTATAGATCGCGATAAGGGCTGGGGCTACACCTTC,CASSIDRDKGWGYTF,TRBV19,TRBJ1-2,-,-
TGTGCCTGGAGTCGGAAGAGGAGCTCCTACAATGAGCAGTTCTTC,CAWSRKRSSYNEQFF,TRBV30,TRBJ2-1,-,-
TGCGCCAGCAGCCACCTCCGGGGAAACAATCAGCCCCAGCATTTT,CASSHLRGNNQPQHF,TRBV4-1,TRBJ1-5,-,-
TGCGCCAGCAGCGCGGACGGCCTATTCAATCAGCCCCAGCATTTT,CASSADGLFNQPQHF,TRBV5-1,TRBJ1-5,-,-
TGTGCCAGCAGCTTGGCCCACTACGAGCAGTACTTC,CASSLAHYEQYF,TRBV7-2,TRBJ2-7,-,-
TGTGCCAGCAGTGACGGTCAGGGCACCTATAATTCACCCCTCCACTTT,CASSDGQGTYNSPLHF,TRBV6-1,TRBJ1-6,-,once
TGTGCCAGCAGCCCCTCCGGCGGAGCGAACACTGAAGCTTTCTTT,CASSPSGGANTEAFF,TRBV7-9,TRBJ1-1,-,-
TGTGCCAGTAGTAACCGGGGACACCCGGCTCCAGATACGCAGTATTTT,CASSNRGHPAPDTQYF,TRBV19,TRBJ2-3,-,few
TGTGCCACCAGCAGAGAGGTCCTAGAGGGGGAGACCCAGTACTTC,CATSREVLEGETQYF,TRBV15,TRBJ2-5,-,-
TGTGCCAGCAGCTTAGGATACGGGACAGGTCAATCTCAGTACTTC,CASSLGYGTGQSQYF,TRBV7-8,TRBJ2-4,TRBD1,-
TGTGCCAGCATTGGCAGAGGAAACTATGGCTACACCTTC,CASIGRGNYGYTF,TRBV6-1,TRBJ1-2,-,few
TGTGCCAGCAGCCGTCTTGTGAACACTGAAGCTTTCTTT,CASSRLVNTEAFF,TRBV7-2,TRBJ1-1,-,-
TGTGCCAGCAGTCAGCAGGGGAACACTGAAGCTTTCTTT,CASSQQGNTEAFF,TRBV11-2,TRBJ1-1,-,-
TGTGCCAGCAGCTTAATCGAGAATTCACCCCTCCACTTT,CASSLIENSPLHF,TRBV7-2,TRBJ1-6,-,-
TGCGCCAGCAGGGGACCGCAGAGCACAGATACGCAGTATTTT,CASRGPQSTDTQYF,TRBV10-2,TRBJ2-3,-,few
TGTGCCAGCAGCTTATTTAGTGGACTAGCGGGTGGTACGCAGTATTTT,CASSLFSGLAGGTQYF,TRBV7-9,TRBJ2-3,TRBD2,-
TGTGCCAGCAGCTTGGCCGGCTCCGGGGAGACCCAGTACTTC,CASSLAGSGETQYF,TRBV5-5,TRBJ2-5,-,-
TGTGCCAGTAGTAGGGACAGGGGATCACAAGAGACCCAGTACTTC,CASSRDRGSQETQYF,TRBV19,TRBJ2-5,TRBD1,-
TGTGCCAGCAGCTTAGACGGTGGGCCCCAGCATTTT,CASSLDGGPQHF,TRBV7-2,TRBJ1-5,-,-
TGCGCCAGCAGCCAACCCGGACTAGCGGGCCAAGAGACCCAGTACTTC,CASSQPGLAGQETQYF,TRBV4-1,TRBJ2-5,TRBD2,-
TGTGCCAGCCGCCCTGGGGGACAGGGCTCCTACGAGCAGTACTTC,CASRPGGQGSYEQYF,TRBV6-5,TRBJ2-7,TRBD1,-
TGTGCCAGCTCACCTTTGAGGCAGGGGACTAACTATGGCTACACCTTC,CASSPLRQGTNYGYTF,TRBV18,TRBJ1-2,-,-
TGTGCCAGCAGCCACGGCATGGACACTGAAGCTTTCTTT,CASSHGMDTEAFF,TRBV16,TRBJ1-1,-,-
TGTGCCAGCAGCTTAGGGCGGGAGGCCCCCGGGGAGCTGTTTTTT,CASSLGREAPGELFF,TRBV7-2,TRBJ2-2,TRBD2,-
TGTGCCAGCAGCCGGAGTGGCTACACCTTC,CASSRSGYTF,TRBV6-1,TRBJ1-2,-,-
TGTGCCAGCAGCTTCGGACTAGCGGGAGACAATGAGCAGTTCTTC,CASSFGLAGDNEQFF,TRBV7-2,TRBJ2-1,TRBD2,-
TGTGCCATCAGTGTTCAGGGGGCAGATACGCAGTATTTT,CAISVQGADTQYF,TRBV10-3,TRBJ2-3,TRBD1,-
TGTGCCAGCAGCTTGGCCCCAGGGGCCGCTAACTATGGCTACACCTTC,CASSLAPGAANYGYTF,TRBV5-4,TRBJ1-2,-,-
TGTGCCAGTAGTCTAACCGGGACAGGGAGTAGAGAGACCCAGTACTTC,CASSLTGTGSRETQYF,TRBV19,TRBJ2-5,TRBD1,few
TGTGCCAGCAGCTTAGAAGTTTCTGGGGCCAACGTCCTGACTTTC,CASSLEVSGANVLTF,TRBV7-8,TRBJ2-6,-,-
TGTGCCAGCAGCGGGACCTCCGGGACAGGGTACGAGCAGTACTTC,CASSGTSGTGYEQYF,TRBV7-9,TRBJ2-7,TRBD1,-
TGTGCCAGCAACAGAGGGGGCCCTAACTATGGCTACACCTTC,CASNRGGPNYGYTF,TRBV7-2,TRBJ1-2,TRBD1,-
TGTGCCTGGAACCAGGGGGCAGGCAATCAGCCCCAGCATTTT,CAWNQGAGNQPQHF,TRBV30,TRBJ1-5,TRBD1,few
TGTGCCAGCAGTTACTCCCCCTGGGGCATCGACGTCCTGACTTTC,CASSYSPWGIDVLTF,TRBV6-5,TRBJ2-6,-,-
TGCGCCAGCAGCCTGAGGGGCCAGGGTAGCACTGAAGCTTTCTTT,CASSLRGQGSTEAFF,TRBV4-3,TRBJ1-1,-,-
TGCGCCAGCAGCCCCACGGGACAGGGGGTAGCTGAAGCTTTCTTT,CASSPTGQGVAEAFF,TRBV5-1,TRBJ1-1,TRBD1,-
TGTGCCAGCAGCCGTTACAATGAGCAGTTCTTC,CASSRYNEQFF,TRBV5-4,TRBJ2-1,-,-
TGCGCCAGCAGCCCAGGACAGGGAAGGACTGAAGCTTTCTTT,CASSPGQGRTEAFF,TRBV5-1,TRBJ1-1,TRBD1,-
TGCAGCGTTGAGTCGGGGGGAAATATCGACGAGCAGTACTTC,CSVESGGNIDEQYF,TRBV29-1,TRBJ2-7,TRBD2,-
TGTGCCAGCAGCTTGGCGAGACTAGCGTCCGCTGAGCAGTTCTTC,CASSLARLASAEQFF,TRBV7-2,TRBJ2-1,TRBD2,-
TGTGCCAGCAGCTTGGTGGCGGGAGAGGGAGATACGCAGTATTTT,CASSLVAGEGDTQYF,TRBV7-8,TRBJ2-3,TRBD2,-